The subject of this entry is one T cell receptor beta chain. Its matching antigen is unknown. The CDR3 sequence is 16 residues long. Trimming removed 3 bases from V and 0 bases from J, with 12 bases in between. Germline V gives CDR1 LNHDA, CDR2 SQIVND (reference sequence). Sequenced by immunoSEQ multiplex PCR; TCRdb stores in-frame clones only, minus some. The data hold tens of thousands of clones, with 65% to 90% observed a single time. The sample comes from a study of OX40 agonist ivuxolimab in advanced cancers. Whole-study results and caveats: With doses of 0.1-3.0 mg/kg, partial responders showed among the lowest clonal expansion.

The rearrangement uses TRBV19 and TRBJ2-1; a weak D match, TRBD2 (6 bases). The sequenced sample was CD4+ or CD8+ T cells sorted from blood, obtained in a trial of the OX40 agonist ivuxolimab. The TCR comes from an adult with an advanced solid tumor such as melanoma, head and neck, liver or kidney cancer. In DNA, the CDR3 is TGTGCCAGTAGTATCGACCGGGGGAGCTCCTACAATGAGCAGTTCTTC. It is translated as CASSIDRGSSYNEQFF.